This TCR beta chain was profiled in a study of OX40 agonist ivuxolimab in advanced cancers. For the study at large: Participants averaged approximately 65 years of age (range roughly 23 to 90) and were over 75% male.

Overall study findings and caveats: Those patients achieving a partial response at 0.1-3.0 mg/kg showed among the lowest clonal expansion.

Germline assignment: CDR1 SGHRS and CDR2 YFSETQ. There are 16 residues in the CDR3. Trimming at V came to 3 bases and at J to 1 base, leaving 3 bases not matched to a gene. At cycle 4 day 1, cycle 7 day 1, and baseline, blood was sampled. A note on this clone: Its antigen remains unidentified.

The data were produced by immunoSEQ multiplex PCR, yet TCRdb's version contains in-frame clones alone and is incomplete. The data hold around 18,000 clones, with approximately 83% observed a single time. The chain joins TRBV5-1 to TRBJ2-2, with 10 bases lining up with TRBD2. This material consisted of CD4+ or CD8+ T cells sorted from blood, taken in a trial of the OX40 agonist ivuxolimab. This receptor was obtained from an adult with an advanced solid tumor such as melanoma, head and neck, liver or kidney cancer. The CDR3 bases are TGCGCCAGCAGCTCCGGACTAGCGGTGAACACCGGGGAGCTGTTTTTT. This sequence encodes CASSSGLAVNTGELFF.